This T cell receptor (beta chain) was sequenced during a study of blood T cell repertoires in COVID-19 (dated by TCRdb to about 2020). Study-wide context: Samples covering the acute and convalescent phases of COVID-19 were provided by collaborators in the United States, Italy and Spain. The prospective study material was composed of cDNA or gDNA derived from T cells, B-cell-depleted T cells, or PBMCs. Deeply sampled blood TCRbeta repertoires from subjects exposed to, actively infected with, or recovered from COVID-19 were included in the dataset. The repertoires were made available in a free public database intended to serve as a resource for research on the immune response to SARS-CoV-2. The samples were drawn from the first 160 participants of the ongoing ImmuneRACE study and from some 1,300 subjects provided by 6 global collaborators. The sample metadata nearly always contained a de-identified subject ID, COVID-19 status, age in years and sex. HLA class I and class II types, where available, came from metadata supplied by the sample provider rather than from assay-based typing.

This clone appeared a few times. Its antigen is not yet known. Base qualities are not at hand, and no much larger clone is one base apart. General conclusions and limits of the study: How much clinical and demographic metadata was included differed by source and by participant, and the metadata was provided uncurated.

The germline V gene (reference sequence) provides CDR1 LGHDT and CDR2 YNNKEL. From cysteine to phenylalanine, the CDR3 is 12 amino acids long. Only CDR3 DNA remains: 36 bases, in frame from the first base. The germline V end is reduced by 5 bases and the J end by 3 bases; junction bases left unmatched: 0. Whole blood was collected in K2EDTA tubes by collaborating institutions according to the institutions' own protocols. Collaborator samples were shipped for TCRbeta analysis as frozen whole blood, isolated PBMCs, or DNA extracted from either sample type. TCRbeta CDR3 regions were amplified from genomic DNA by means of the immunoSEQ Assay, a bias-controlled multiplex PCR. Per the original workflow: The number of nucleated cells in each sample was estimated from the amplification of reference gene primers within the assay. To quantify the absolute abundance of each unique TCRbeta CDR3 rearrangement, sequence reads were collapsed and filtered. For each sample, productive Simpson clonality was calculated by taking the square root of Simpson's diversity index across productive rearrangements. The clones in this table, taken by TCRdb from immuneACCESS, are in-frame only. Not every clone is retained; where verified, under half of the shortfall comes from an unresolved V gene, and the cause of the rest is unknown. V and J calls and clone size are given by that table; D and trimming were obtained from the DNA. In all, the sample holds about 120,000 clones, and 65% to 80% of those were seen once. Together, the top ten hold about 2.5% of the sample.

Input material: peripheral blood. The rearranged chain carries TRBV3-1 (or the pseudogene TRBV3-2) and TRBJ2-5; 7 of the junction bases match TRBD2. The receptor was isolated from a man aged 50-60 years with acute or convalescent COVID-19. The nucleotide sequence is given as TGTGCCAGCAGCGGACTAGAAGAGACCCAGTACTTC. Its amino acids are CASSGLEETQYF.